Listed below are T cell receptor beta chains from one sample, sequenced in a study of T cell responses to AZD1222 COVID-19 vaccine. Some clones are missing from TCRdb's copy, which holds only in-frame ones; the method was immunoSEQ multiplex PCR. The table shows some 110,000 clones, with 75% to 90% occurring only once. This sample comprised peripheral blood, obtained on day 0 of AZD1222 vaccination. The receptor set was obtained from an adult in good health. Both conserved end residues are part of each CDR3. The D gene is left open where the match is weak. The size entry is marked missing in some rows and otherwise reads once, few, many or a size class.

J,D,V,size,CDR3
TRBJ1-1,.,TRBV28,.,CASKGMSEAFF
TRBJ1-5,.,TRBV27,.,CASSWTENQPQHF
TRBJ1-3,.,TRBV30,.,CAWSMKGVGSNTIYF
TRBJ1-6,.,TRBV5-6,.,CASSSRMTGVNSPLHF
TRBJ2-1,.,TRBV10-3,.,CAISDGARPSGEQFF
TRBJ1-3,TRBD1,TRBV13,.,CASRRQGAVGNTIYF
TRBJ1-1,.,TRBV7-8,.,CASSLMVGTEAFF
TRBJ1-4,TRBD1,TRBV7-8,.,CASSKTGQNAEKLFF
TRBJ2-1,TRBD2,TRBV7-2,.,CASSSPGTSGHNEQFF
TRBJ1-2,.,TRBV3-1/TRBV3-2,once,CASSLATVPSNYGYTF
TRBJ1-5,.,TRBV19,few,CASSNNGQRRWSNQPQHF
TRBJ2-3,.,TRBV3-1/TRBV3-2,.,CASSLITDTQYF
TRBJ2-5,.,TRBV5-1,.,CASAGAVPAQETQYF
TRBJ2-7,.,TRBV16,.,CASSQSEVEQYF
TRBJ2-7,.,TRBV2,.,CASRDPGQQYEQYF